Reported below is one T cell receptor (beta chain). The V end was cut by 4 bases, the J end by 2 bases, with 8 bases between. The CDR3 has 13 residues. CDR1 is SNHLY, CDR2 FYNNEI, per germline. This sample is drawn from a study of neoadjuvant nivolumab and ipilimumab in lung cancer. The assay was immunoSEQ multiplex PCR, and TCRdb's table has in-frame clones only and misses some. The sample holds about 28,000 clones, roughly 76% seen once. The chain employs TRBV2 and TRBJ1-2; perhaps TRBD1 as D (6 bases). This receptor was taken from an adult with non-small cell lung cancer. Specimen: tumor tissue, collected after neoadjuvant nivolumab, alone or with ipilimumab, at or shortly before surgery. The DNA of the CDR3 is TGTGCCAGCAGTGTTGGGACAAACTATGGCTACACCTTC. Translated, it gives CASSVGTNYGYTF.